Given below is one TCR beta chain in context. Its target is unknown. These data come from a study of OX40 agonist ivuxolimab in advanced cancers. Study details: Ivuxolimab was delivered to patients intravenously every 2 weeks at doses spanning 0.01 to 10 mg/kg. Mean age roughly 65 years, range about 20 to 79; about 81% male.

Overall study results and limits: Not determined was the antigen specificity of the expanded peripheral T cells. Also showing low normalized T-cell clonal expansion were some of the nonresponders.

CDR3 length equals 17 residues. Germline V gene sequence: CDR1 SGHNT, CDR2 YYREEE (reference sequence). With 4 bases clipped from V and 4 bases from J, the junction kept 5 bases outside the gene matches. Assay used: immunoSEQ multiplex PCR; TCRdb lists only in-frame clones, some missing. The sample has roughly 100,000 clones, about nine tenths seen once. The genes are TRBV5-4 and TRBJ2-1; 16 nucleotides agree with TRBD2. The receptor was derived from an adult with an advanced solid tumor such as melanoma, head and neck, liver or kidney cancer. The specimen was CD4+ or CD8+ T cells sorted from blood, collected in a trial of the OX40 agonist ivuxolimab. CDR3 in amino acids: CASSDGTSGGVYNEQFF. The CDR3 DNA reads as TGTGCCAGCAGCGACGGGACTAGCGGGGGGGTATACAATGAGCAGTTCTTC.